Shown below are 5 T cell receptor beta chains from a single sample sequenced in a study of cytomegalovirus exposure and HLA in healthy donors. Primers included in the PCR were 60 Vbeta and 13 Jbeta primers. Here immunoSEQ multiplex PCR was the method, and the copy in TCRdb shows in-frame clones only, minus some. The profile shows some 180,000 clones, 80% to 85% of them singletons. Sequencing was done on a sample of PBMCs. The receptor set was obtained from a woman aged 18-35 years in good health and CMV-seronegative.

This clone has only one observation. The gene calls are TRBV5-1 and TRBJ2-7; D unclear. This CDR3 is 12 amino acids long. The ends were cut back, 9 bases at V and 4 bases at J, with 14 bases in the middle. Germline loops: CDR1 SGHRS, CDR2 YFSETQ. The CDR3 spells CAKQFRRYEQYF. CDR3 sequence (DNA): TGCGCCAAACAGTTTCGCAGATACGAGCAGTACTTC.

This rearrangement joins TRBV27 to TRBJ1-2; 9 bases line up with TRBD1. The length of the CDR3 is 16 residues. The V and J ends lost 5 bases and 2 bases, in that order; junction bases with no gene match: 9. Looked up from germline, CDR1 is MNHEY and CDR2 is SMNVEV (reference sequence). In nucleotides, the CDR3 is TGTGCCAGCAGTCCTTCGACAGGGGGATTAAACTATGGCTACACCTTC. This translates into CASSPSTGGLNYGYTF.

This sequence joins TRBV7-2 and TRBJ1-1; D gene uncertain. Per the germline V gene, CDR1 is SGHTA and CDR2 is FQGNSA. The CDR3 runs 13 residues. Trimming removed 2 bases from V and 3 bases from J, with 7 bases in between. CDR3 DNA sequence: TGTGCCAGCAGCTTACAGAGGGACACTGAAGCTTTCTTT. Translation: CASSLQRDTEAFF.

The rearrangement joins TRBV18 to TRBJ2-1, with 13 bases matching TRBD2. Looked up from germline, CDR1 is KGHSH and CDR2 is LQKENI. Trimming took 2 bases from V and 5 from J; bases not matched to a gene: 24. The CDR3 runs 23 residues. CDR3 DNA: TGTGCCAGCTCACCAGGGGTCCGAGACAGGGGACCTCGACTAGCGGGAGGTCACAATGAGCAGTTCTTC. This sequence encodes CASSPGVRDRGPRLAGGHNEQFF.

The chain uses TRBV7-2 and TRBJ2-3, with 9 bases matching TRBD2. The CDR3 is 16 amino acids. With 7 bases clipped from V and 1 base from J, the junction kept 9 bases outside the gene matches. Germline V gene lookup returns CDR1 SGHTA and CDR2 FQGNSA. The CDR3 loop is CASIPRGGRGTDTQYF. CDR3 sequence (DNA): TGTGCCAGCATCCCGCGGGGCGGGAGGGGCACAGATACGCAGTATTTT.